The clone carrying this T cell receptor (beta chain) was counted a few times. Per the authors' pipeline: Amplifying reference gene primers gave estimates of nucleated cell counts. The data were produced by immunoSEQ multiplex PCR, yet TCRdb's version contains in-frame clones alone and is incomplete. The DNA gave D and trimming, while V, J and clone size come from that table. Of 60,000 or so clones in the sample, about four fifths were seen once. This record belongs to a study of blood T cell repertoires in COVID-19. Across the whole study: Spain, Italy and the United States supplied samples that represented acute and convalescent COVID-19.

Germline V gene data show CDR1 as GTSNPN and CDR2 as SVGIG (reference sequence). The CDR3 totals 13 residues. V shed 0 bases and J shed 4 bases, with 9 bases lying between them. Sequenced input: peripheral blood. This clonotype originated in a human donor in a cohort sampled during active COVID-19. The chain uses TRBV30 and TRBJ1-1; the D is unclear. The CDR3 sequence is CAWSVHGITEAFF. The CDR3 coding sequence is TGTGCCTGGAGTGTACACGGGATCACTGAAGCTTTCTTT.